In this sample, the clone carrying this T cell receptor (beta chain) turned up once. What it binds is not known. Only in-frame clones appear in the TCRdb table, and some are missing; sequencing was by immunoSEQ multiplex PCR. The sample consists of about 2,000 clones, around three quarters of them appearing once. Losses at the gene ends were 4 bases for V and 8 bases for J; bases not matched to a gene: 9. Germline-derived CDR1 and CDR2 are SGHRS and YFSETQ. This CDR3 contains 15 residues. The data belong to a study of T cells and copy number aberrations in small-cell lung cancer. Study-level findings and limits: Tumors showed lower T-cell density, richness and clonality than adjacent lung, though density did not differ significantly. Findings need validation given the study's small sample size.

Sequencing was carried out using normal tissue next to the tumor. This clonotype originated in a woman aged 60-70 years with small cell lung cancer. The genes are TRBV5-1 and TRBJ1-4; the match to TRBD1 covers 9 bases. DNA of the CDR3: TGCGCCAGCAGCCCGGGGACAGGGTTTTTCGAAAAACTGTTTTTT. This translates into CASSPGTGFFEKLFF.